This record concerns one T cell receptor (beta chain) sequence. The data were taken from a study of blood T cell repertoires in COVID-19. In germline, CDR1 is SGDLS, CDR2 YYNGEE. The CDR3 loop spans 16 amino acids. V was trimmed by 0 bases and J by 7 bases, leaving 19 bases between them. Original data processing: Amplification from reference gene primers served as the basis for estimated nucleated cell counts. TCRdb keeps only in-frame clones here, not all; method: immunoSEQ multiplex PCR. From that table come the V and J calls and clone size; the DNA was used to work out D and trimming. The profile shows 130,000 or so clones, 70% to 85% of them singletons.

The clonotype was recovered from a woman older than 75 with acute or convalescent COVID-19. J is TRBJ1-2 and V is TRBV9; D is perhaps TRBD1 (5 bases). The source material was peripheral blood. The CDR3 DNA follows: TGTGCCAGCAGCGTAGCCCCCCGTCAGGGCGATGGTGGCTACACCTTC. This sequence encodes CASSVAPRQGDGGYTF.